The 18 T cell receptor beta chains given below trace back to one sample, sequenced in a study of OX40 agonist ivuxolimab in advanced cancers. Data came from immunoSEQ multiplex PCR; TCRdb stores just in-frame clones and leaves some out. The sample consists of over 70,000 clones, about 83% of them appearing once. Here the sequenced sample was CD4+ or CD8+ T cells sorted from blood, taken in a trial of the OX40 agonist ivuxolimab. The receptors come from an adult with an advanced solid tumor such as melanoma, head and neck, liver or kidney cancer.

Here the CDR3 DNA reads TGTGCCAGCAGCATACAGGAGAACACTGAAGCTTTCTTT. Protein sequence: CASSIQENTEAFF. The rearrangement joins TRBV7-2 to TRBJ1-1; D may be TRBD1 (5 bases). Trimming cost V 5 bases and J 1 base, with 8 bases left between them. The CDR3 length is 13 residues. CDR1 SGHTA and CDR2 FQGNSA come from the germline V gene.

The gene calls are TRBV19 and TRBJ2-3, with no clear D. Germline V gene data show CDR1 as LNHDA and CDR2 as SQIVND (reference sequence). CDR3 size: 14 residues. V was clipped by 4 bases and J by 0 bases, with 8 bases between them. The CDR3 protein is CASSNGASTDTQYF. The CDR3 region has the DNA TGTGCCAGTAGTAATGGAGCTAGCACAGATACGCAGTATTTT.

This clone was detected a few times. The V gene is TRBV6-6, the J gene TRBJ2-7, with 7 bases aligning to TRBD2. Trimming at V came to 6 bases and at J to 2 bases, leaving 10 bases not matched to a gene. Per germline, CDR1 MNHNY and CDR2 SVGAGI (reference sequence). This CDR3 spans 15 amino acids. CDR3 DNA sequence: TGTGCCAGCAGGACGGGGGGAGGGCCTACCTACGAGCAGTACTTC. It is translated as CASRTGGGPTYEQYF.

V gene TRBV7-9 combines with J gene TRBJ2-1, with 9 bases identical to TRBD2. The J segment lost 4 bases and the V segment lost 5 bases, leaving 3 bases of the junction unmatched. This CDR3 is built from 14 residues. Germline loops: CDR1 SEHNR, CDR2 FQNEAQ (reference sequence). Here the CDR3 DNA reads TGTGCCAGCAGCCACACTAGCGGGTACAATGAGCAGTTCTTC. Protein sequence: CASSHTSGYNEQFF.

The J gene is TRBJ2-3, the V gene TRBV5-1; 7 nucleotides line up with TRBD2. This CDR3 comprises 15 residues. Losses at the gene ends were 3 bases for V and 2 bases for J; bases not matched to a gene: 6. Germline-derived CDR1 and CDR2 are SGHRS and YFSETQ. This chain's CDR3 is CASSSSGVFTDTQYF. The CDR3 DNA sequence: TGCGCCAGCAGCTCTAGCGGAGTTTTCACAGATACGCAGTATTTT.

The chain employs TRBV5-1 and TRBJ2-5, with a tentative D call TRBD1 (5 bases). Trimming left V 5 bases short and J 1 base short, with 9 bases between. The germline V gene encodes CDR1 SGHRS and CDR2 YFSETQ. The CDR3 loop spans 13 amino acids. CDR3 bases: TGCGCCAGCAGAGCCAGGGTCCAAGAGACCCAGTACTTC. As protein: CASRARVQETQYF.

This clone showed up just once. CDR3: CASSLGLAGDQETQYF. The CDR3 DNA is TGTGCCAGCAGCTTAGGACTAGCGGGGGACCAAGAGACCCAGTACTTC. The chain has TRBV5-8 and TRBJ2-5, with 13 bases fitting TRBD2. Germline V gives CDR1 SGHTS, CDR2 YDEGEE. With 2 bases clipped from V and 0 bases from J, the junction kept 1 base outside the gene matches. The CDR3 spans 16 residues.

In the case of this clone: Other nucleotide sequences from this sample produce the same CDR3. The chain employs TRBV5-1 and TRBJ1-1; TRBD1 might be the D (5 bases). V was pared by 1 base and J by 4 bases, with 8 bases between. Germline V gene lookup returns CDR1 SGHRS and CDR2 YFSETQ. The CDR3 sequence is 13 residues long. The CDR3 region is CASSLRGGTEAFF. CDR3 bases: TGCGCCAGCAGCTTGCGGGGCGGCACTGAAGCTTTCTTT.

The chain combines TRBV7-9 with TRBJ1-6; 8 positions match TRBD1. With 1 base clipped from V and 14 bases from J, the junction kept 7 bases outside the gene matches. The CDR3 loop spans 14 amino acids. Germline V gene sequence: CDR1 SEHNR, CDR2 FQNEAQ (reference sequence). The CDR3 nucleotides read TGTGCCAGCAGCTTAGGGGCCGTACAGGGGGCCCTCCACTTT. It is translated as CASSLGAVQGALHF.

V gene TRBV9 combines with J gene TRBJ2-1; 7 nucleotides line up with TRBD2. V was pared by 0 bases and J by 1 base, with 4 bases of the junction left unmatched. The germline V gene has CDR1 SGDLS and CDR2 YYNGEE. This CDR3 spans 16 amino acids. This chain's CDR3 is CASSVGEGMSYNEQFF. The CDR3 nucleotides are TGTGCCAGCAGCGTAGGGGAGGGGATGTCCTACAATGAGCAGTTCTTC. Looking up the rest from reference TRBV9 and TRBJ2-1 gives the full variable domain: DSGVTQTPKHLITATGQRVTLRCSPRSGDLSVYWYQQSLDQGLQFLIQYYNGEERAKGNILERFSAQQFPDLHSELNLSSLELGDSALYFCASSVGEGMSYNEQFFGPGTRLTVL.

This clone was observed a handful of times. CDR3 nucleotide sequence: TGTGCCAGCAGCGTACAGGGGGGTCAGCCCCAGCATTTT. Protein product: CASSVQGGQPQHF. V usage is TRBV5-8 and J usage is TRBJ1-5; 8 bases line up with TRBD1. V was pared by 4 bases and J by 6 bases, with 3 bases of the junction left unmatched. The CDR3 has 13 amino acids. Germline assignment: CDR1 SGHTS and CDR2 YDEGEE.

V gene TRBV13 combines with J gene TRBJ1-1; no firm D call. Germline values: CDR1 PRHDT, CDR2 FYEKMQ (reference sequence). There are 13 residues in the CDR3. Trimming took 2 bases from V and 5 from J, leaving 9 bases between them. The CDR3 DNA reads TGTGCCAGCAGCTTATCTCTGGGGACTGAAGCTTTCTTT. Protein sequence: CASSLSLGTEAFF.

The chain has TRBV6-1 and TRBJ2-1; 11 positions match TRBD2. The germline gives CDR1 MNHNS, CDR2 SASEGT. This CDR3 spans 17 amino acids. V lost 3 bases and J lost 9; bases outside the gene matches: 13. The CDR3 DNA follows: TGTGCCAGCAGTGACCCTTTAGCAGGACTAGCGGGTATTGAGCAGTTCTTC. Translated: CASSDPLAGLAGIEQFF.

The genes are TRBV5-6 and TRBJ2-5; 12 nucleotides agree with TRBD1. CDR3 length: 15 amino acids. The germline V gene has CDR1 SGHDT and CDR2 YYEEEE. After removal of 4 bases from V and 5 bases from J, the junction contained 6 bases not matched to a gene. Here the CDR3 DNA reads TGTGCCAGCAGCAGTGGGACAGGGGGCAGGGAGACCCAGTACTTC. Translating gives CASSSGTGGRETQYF.

J is TRBJ1-4 and V is TRBV5-1; the D is unclear. The germline V gene has CDR1 SGHRS and CDR2 YFSETQ. CDR3 length: 15 residues. V was pared by 0 bases and J by 10 bases, with 16 bases between. This chain's CDR3 is CASSLDRGFEGKLFF. The CDR3 bases are TGCGCCAGCAGCTTGGACCGGGGATTCGAGGGAAAACTGTTTTTT. Supplemented by reference TRBV5-1 and TRBJ1-4, the full variable domain reads KAGVTQTPRYLIKTRGQQVTLSCSPISGHRSVSWYQQTPGQGLQFLFEYFSETQRNKGNFPGRFSGRQFSNSRSEMNVSTLELGDSALYLCASSLDRGFEGKLFFGSGTQLSVL.

V and J are TRBV6-5 and TRBJ2-3; TRBD1 is a possible D gene (5 bases). The CDR3 totals 15 residues. Per germline, CDR1 MNHEY and CDR2 SVGAGI. The ends were cut back, 2 bases at V and 0 bases at J, with 9 bases in the middle. The CDR3 region is CASSYRAGSTDTQYF. CDR3 in DNA: TGTGCCAGCAGTTACCGAGCAGGGAGCACAGATACGCAGTATTTT.

The chain links TRBV9 to TRBJ2-3; no firm D call. The CDR3 runs to 14 residues. Germline V gene lookup returns CDR1 SGDLS and CDR2 YYNGEE. The V gene lost 3 bases and the J gene lost 1 base, with 9 bases spanning the gap. CDR3 sequence reads: CASSAMTGTDTQYF. The CDR3 coding sequence is TGTGCCAGCAGCGCAATGACTGGCACAGATACGCAGTATTTT.

The chain couples TRBV18 to TRBJ2-7; D is undetermined. CDR3 length equals 13 residues. Trimming pared 3 bases from V and 2 bases from J, leaving 8 bases between. CDR1 is KGHSH, CDR2 LQKENI, per germline. DNA for the CDR3: TGTGCCAGCTCACCCAGGAGTACCTACGAGCAGTACTTC. It is translated as CASSPRSTYEQYF.